This T cell receptor beta chain was sequenced for a study of T-cell reconstitution after alpha-beta-depleted transplantation in children. Using unique molecular identifiers, the investigators prepared the TCRbeta library. TCRdb called the PCR reads again in MiXCR, with one record for every CDR3 protein. This table holds about 500,000 distinct CDR3 sequences, about 31% found once. The CDR3 totals 15 residues. The V and J ends lost 1 base and 7 bases respectively, with 16 bases between them. Germline values: CDR1 SGHTA, CDR2 FQGTGA. The chain combines TRBV7-3 with TRBJ1-2, with D possibly matching TRBD1 (5 bases). The TCR originated in a human donor who donated a stem cell graft to a child with aplastic anemia. This specimen consisted of PBMCs from the stem cell graft donor, obtained from the stem cell graft. The CDR3 DNA is TGTGCCAGCAGCTTAAATGGCAGGGCGCAAAGTGGCTACACCTTC. This translates into CASSLNGRAQSGYTF. The entire variable domain, with the rest obtained from reference TRBV7-3 and TRBJ1-2, is as follows: GAGVSQTPSNKVTEKGKYVELRCDPISGHTALYWYRQSLGQGPEFLIYFQGTGAADDSGLPNDRFFAVRPEGSVSTLKIQRTERGDSAVYLCASSLNGRAQSGYTFGSGTRLTVV.